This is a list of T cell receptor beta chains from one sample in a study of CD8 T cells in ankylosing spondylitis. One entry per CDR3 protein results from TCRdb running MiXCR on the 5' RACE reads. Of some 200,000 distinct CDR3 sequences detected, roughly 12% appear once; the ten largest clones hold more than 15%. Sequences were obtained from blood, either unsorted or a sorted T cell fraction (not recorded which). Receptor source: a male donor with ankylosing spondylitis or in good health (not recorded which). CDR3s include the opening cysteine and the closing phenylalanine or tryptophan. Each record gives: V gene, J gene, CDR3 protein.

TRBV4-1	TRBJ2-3	CASSQVFPGGTDTQYF
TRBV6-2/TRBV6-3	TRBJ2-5	CASSERVQETQYF
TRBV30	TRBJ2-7	CAWSDGLYEQYF
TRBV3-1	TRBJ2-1	CASSQDWDEQFF
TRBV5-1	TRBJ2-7	CASGEVATYEQYF
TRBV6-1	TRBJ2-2	CASKRLAGEVGELFF
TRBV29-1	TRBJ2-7	CSVGGGPLTYEQYF
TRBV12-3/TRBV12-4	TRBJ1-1	CASSLLRNEAFF
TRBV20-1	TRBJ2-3	CSASSGGTDTQYF
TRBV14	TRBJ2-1	CASSEQGVLGHNEQFF
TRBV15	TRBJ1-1	CATSSTGGARTEAFF
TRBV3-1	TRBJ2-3	CASSQDAATDTQYF
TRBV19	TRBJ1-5	CASSMAYGQPQHF
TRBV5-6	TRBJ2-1	CASLGAGGRQFF
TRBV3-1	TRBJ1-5	CATSLGTGGYQPQHF
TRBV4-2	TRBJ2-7	CASSQDSGLAGEQYF
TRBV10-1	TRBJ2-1	CASSSGTSGESSYNEQFF
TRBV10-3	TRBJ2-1	CAISESTVPYNEQFF
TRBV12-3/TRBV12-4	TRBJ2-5	CASSPRVRETQYF
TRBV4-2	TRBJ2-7	CASSQGTSYEQYF
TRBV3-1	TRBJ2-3	CASSQGIARGPRDTQYF
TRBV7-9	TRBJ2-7	CASSLARTGSYEQYF
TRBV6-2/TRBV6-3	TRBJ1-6	CASRTGTIGPLHF
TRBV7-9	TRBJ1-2	CASSPPGGEGYGYTF
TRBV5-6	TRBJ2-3	CASSSAGGTQYF
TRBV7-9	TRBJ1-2	CASSSRADGGYTF
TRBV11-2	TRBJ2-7	CASSLGQGISYEQYF
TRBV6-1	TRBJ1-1	CASNPGGRFRNTEAFF
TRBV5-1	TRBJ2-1	CASSLGGPTPYNEQFF